A single sample gave rise to the 28 T cell receptor beta chains below, sequenced in a study of T cell clones after liver transplantation. Clones were sequenced by immunoSEQ multiplex PCR, and TCRdb holds only the in-frame ones, with some missing. Of over 45,000 clones listed, about 69% were seen once; the top ten hold just under 10%. The sample here was CD4+ T cells from blood, taken around 54 months after liver transplant. The receptors stem from a human patient who received a liver transplant. A share of the T cells may be of graft donor origin.

V and J are TRBV30 and TRBJ2-7; D is perhaps TRBD1 (5 bases). The CDR3 length is 13 residues. V was pared by 6 bases and J by 0 bases, with 12 bases between. Germline assignment: CDR1 GTSNPN and CDR2 SVGIG (reference sequence). CDR3 DNA: TGTGCCTGTACAAGGGGCGGCTCCTACGAGCAGTACTTC. Encoded protein: CACTRGGSYEQYF.

The chain uses TRBV4-1 and TRBJ1-1; 9 nucleotides match TRBD1. The J segment lost 4 bases and the V segment lost 3 bases, leaving 9 bases of the junction unmatched. The CDR3 runs to 16 residues. Germline loops: CDR1 MGHRA, CDR2 YSYEKL. The CDR3 coding sequence is TGCGCCAGCAGCCAGGGACAGGGTGGCCCCATCACTGAAGCTTTCTTT. Its translation is CASSQGQGGPITEAFF.

This sequence joins TRBV6-1 and TRBJ1-5, with D possibly matching TRBD1 (6 bases). CDR1 is MNHNS and CDR2 is SASEGT in the germline V gene. The CDR3 totals 14 residues. V shed 0 bases and J shed 5 bases, with 8 bases lying between them. The CDR3 region is CASSEARTDQPQHF. The DNA for the CDR3 is TGTGCCAGCAGTGAAGCCCGGACAGATCAGCCCCAGCATTTT.

J is TRBJ2-6 and V is TRBV29-1; no clear D gene. Germline CDR1 and CDR2: SQVTM and ANQGSEA. V dropped 3 bases and J dropped 2 bases, with 8 bases sitting between them. There are 14 residues in the CDR3. In DNA form, the CDR3 reads TGCAGCGTTGAGTCCGTGCCTGGGGCCAACGTCCTGACTTTC. Translated, it gives CSVESVPGANVLTF.

The rearrangement joins TRBV2 to TRBJ1-3; the D is unclear. The CDR3 is made up of 15 amino acids. Trimming stripped 0 bases from V and 0 bases from J, with 6 bases between. Per the germline V gene, CDR1 is SNHLY and CDR2 is FYNNEI. The CDR3 nucleotides are TGTGCCAGCAGTGAAGCGAAGGCCTCTGGAAACACCATATATTTT. Protein: CASSEAKASGNTIYF.

The rearrangement links TRBV9 to TRBJ1-2; D is perhaps TRBD1 (6 bases). Germline loops: CDR1 SGDLS, CDR2 YYNGEE. V dropped 0 bases and J dropped 5 bases, with 14 bases sitting between them. This CDR3 comprises 15 residues. The CDR3 sequence: CASSVEGRGGYGYTF. CDR3 bases: TGTGCCAGCAGCGTAGAGGGCAGGGGCGGGTATGGCTACACCTTC. Full variable domain (outside the CDR3, taken from reference TRBV9 and TRBJ1-2): DSGVTQTPKHLITATGQRVTLRCSPRSGDLSVYWYQQSLDQGLQFLIQYYNGEERAKGNILERFSAQQFPDLHSELNLSSLELGDSALYFCASSVEGRGGYGYTFGSGTRLTVV.

This chain uses TRBV6-6 with TRBJ1-4; D possibly corresponds to TRBD1 (5 bases). The CDR3 has 14 residues. V was trimmed by 4 bases and J by 2 bases, leaving 8 bases between them. Germline V gives CDR1 MNHNY, CDR2 SVGAGI (reference sequence). Here the CDR3 reads CASSSGGTNEKLFF. DNA for the CDR3: TGTGCCAGCAGTTCGGGGGGGACTAATGAAAAACTGTTTTTT.

This sequence joins TRBV27 and TRBJ2-1; 10 bases match TRBD2. Germline V lookup: CDR1 MNHEY, CDR2 SMNVEV (reference sequence). There are 19 residues in the CDR3. J gave up 0 bases and V 0 bases, and 8 bases lay outside the gene matches. The chain's CDR3 is CASSLSSGGITLSYNEQFF. The CDR3 DNA follows: TGTGCCAGCAGTTTATCTAGCGGGGGGATAACTCTCTCCTACAATGAGCAGTTCTTC.

The V and J genes are TRBV11-2 and TRBJ1-1; 9 positions agree with TRBD1. The ends lost 4 bases at V and 7 bases at J; junction bases unmatched: 4. The CDR3 loop spans 13 amino acids. The V gene's germline CDR1 is SGHAT and CDR2 FQNNGV. The CDR3 DNA sequence: TGTGCCAGCAGCTCCGACAGGGGGGGTGAAGCTTTCTTT. Its translation is CASSSDRGGEAFF.

This clone showed up just once. This rearrangement joins TRBV7-9 to TRBJ2-6, with 7 bases matching TRBD1. Germline V lookup: CDR1 SEHNR, CDR2 FQNEAQ (reference sequence). CDR3 length equals 17 residues. V shed 1 base and J 0 bases; nucleotides not matched to a gene: 3. The CDR3 coding sequence is TGTGCCAGCAGCTTAGAGGGGGCGAACTCTGGGGCCAACGTCCTGACTTTC. Its translation: CASSLEGANSGANVLTF.

This chain links TRBV11-2 with TRBJ1-2; a weak D match, TRBD1 (5 bases). The germline gives CDR1 SGHAT, CDR2 FQNNGV. The CDR3 is 14 amino acids. The V gene lost 1 base and the J gene lost 8 bases, with 14 bases spanning the gap. CDR3 coding DNA: TGTGCCAGCAGCTTAGTAGGAGGGGCGGGAGGCTACACCTTC. As protein: CASSLVGGAGGYTF.

This sequence joins TRBV6-5 and TRBJ1-5; 9 bases map to TRBD1. The CDR3 totals 15 residues. Germline V gene sequence: CDR1 MNHEY, CDR2 SVGAGI. V dropped 6 bases and J dropped 7; count of bases not matched to a gene: 10. The CDR3 loop is CASSFSGTGRQPQHF. CDR3 in DNA: TGTGCCAGCAGCTTCTCCGGGACAGGGAGGCAGCCCCAGCATTTT.

This chain links TRBV15 with TRBJ1-6; TRBD1 agrees at 8 bases. Per germline, CDR1 LNHNV and CDR2 YYDKDF (reference sequence). V lost 0 bases, J lost 10 bases, and 8 bases stayed unmatched. The CDR3 extends over 16 amino acids. The CDR3 reads CATSRDRQGAASPLHF. The CDR3 region has the DNA TGTGCCACCAGCAGAGATCGGCAGGGGGCCGCATCACCCCTCCACTTT. Based on the CDR3 plus reference TRBV15 and TRBJ1-6, the full variable domain is DAMVIQNPRYQVTQFGKPVTLSCSQTLNHNVMYWYQQKSSQAPKLLFHYYDKDFNNEADTPDNFQSRRPNTSFCFLDIRSPGLGDTAMYLCATSRDRQGAASPLHFGNGTRLTVT.

A single count supports this clone. The rearrangement links TRBV2 to TRBJ1-1; D call uncertain. CDR1 is SNHLY and CDR2 is FYNNEI in the germline V gene. V gave up 0 bases and J gave up 4 bases, with 12 bases separating them. The CDR3 runs 15 residues. The CDR3 DNA reads as TGTGCCAGCAGTGAAGCGCGTGGTATGGGCACTGAAGCTTTCTTT. Amino acid sequence: CASSEARGMGTEAFF.

The rearrangement uses TRBV27 and TRBJ1-4, with a weak D call TRBD1 (5 bases). Germline V lookup: CDR1 MNHEY, CDR2 SMNVEV (reference sequence). The germline V and J ends were trimmed by 0 bases and 8 bases, with 22 bases remaining between them. This CDR3 region has 18 residues. This CDR3 is CASSLSRGLGASYEKLFF. CDR3 DNA: TGTGCCAGCAGTTTATCGAGGGGACTCGGGGCTAGCTACGAAAAACTGTTTTTT.

V gene TRBV30 combines with J gene TRBJ1-5, with TRBD1 matching 9 bases. V shed 2 bases, J shed 4 bases, and the junction held 6 bases outside the gene matches. The CDR3 totals 15 residues. Germline CDR1 reads GTSNPN; CDR2 reads SVGIG (reference sequence). Here the CDR3 DNA reads TGTGCCTGGAGTTCATCCGGGACAGGGAATCAGCCCCAGCATTTT. Encoded protein: CAWSSSGTGNQPQHF.

This chain joins TRBV7-2 and TRBJ2-1, with 9 bases aligning to TRBD1. The length of the CDR3 is 15 residues. Per germline, CDR1 SGHTA and CDR2 FQGNSA. V trimming: 5 bases; J trimming: 7 bases; junction bases outside the gene matches: 9. CDR3 DNA: TGTGCCAGCAGCCCCTGGGGGACAGGGCATAATGAGCAGTTCTTC. Its protein product is CASSPWGTGHNEQFF. Supplemented by reference TRBV7-2 and TRBJ2-1, the full variable domain reads GAGVSQSPSNKVTEKGKDVELRCDPISGHTALYWYRQSLGQGLEFLIYFQGNSAPDKSGLPSDRFSAERTGGSVSTLTIQRTQQEDSAVYLCASSPWGTGHNEQFFGPGTRLTVL.

The rearrangement uses TRBV5-1 and TRBJ2-1; D is uncertain. V lost 4 bases and J lost 0, with 14 bases in between. The CDR3 runs to 16 residues. Germline assignment: CDR1 SGHRS and CDR2 YFSETQ. CDR3 sequence (DNA): TGCGCCAGCAGCGGAACGAGGACCAGCTCCTACAATGAGCAGTTCTTC. Encoded protein: CASSGTRTSSYNEQFF.

The rearrangement links TRBV9 to TRBJ2-1, with TRBD1 as a possible D gene (6 bases). Germline V lookup: CDR1 SGDLS, CDR2 YYNGEE. CDR3 size: 15 residues. Between the trimmed V and J ends, which lost 4 bases and 6 bases, there was a span of 17 bases. The CDR3 spells CASSLRFRGSNEQFF. Written as DNA, the CDR3 is TGTGCCAGCAGCCTAAGGTTCAGGGGATCCAATGAGCAGTTCTTC.

As regards this clone: One end of the junction is discordant with germline, which a read error may explain. This sequence joins TRBV6-1 and TRBJ1-5; the match to TRBD1 covers 7 bases. The germline gives CDR1 MNHNS, CDR2 SASEGT. The CDR3 length is 15 residues. The CDR3 loop is CASSKGDSQVRGPVF. For the CDR3, the DNA is TGTGCCAGCAGCAAAGGGGACAGCCAAGTCCGGGGGCCCGTTTTT.

This chain joins TRBV5-1 and TRBJ2-5; D possibly uses TRBD1 or TRBD2 (5 bases each). Germline-derived CDR1 and CDR2 are SGHRS and YFSETQ. V was clipped by 0 bases and J by 2 bases, with 8 bases between them. The CDR3 contains 14 residues. The CDR3 loop is CASSLGDEQETQYF. DNA for the CDR3: TGCGCCAGCAGCTTGGGGGACGAGCAAGAGACCCAGTACTTC.

The chain links TRBV6-1 to TRBJ2-3; 9 positions match TRBD1. CDR3 length: 15 amino acids. Germline V gene lookup returns CDR1 MNHNS and CDR2 SASEGT. V lost 5 bases and J lost 5; bases outside the gene matches: 8. CDR3 DNA sequence: TGTGCCAGCAGTTCCCAGTGGGACAGGGTAGATACGCAGTATTTT. Translating gives CASSSQWDRVDTQYF.

This clone has a handful of counts. The chain employs TRBV15 and TRBJ2-2, with unresolved D. The CDR3 extends over 19 amino acids. Trimming removed 0 bases at V and 0 bases at J, with 17 bases between. The germline V gene has CDR1 LNHNV and CDR2 YYDKDF (reference sequence). The CDR3 spells CATSRDSPLSSTNTGELFF. As DNA, the CDR3 is TGTGCCACCAGCAGAGATAGCCCGTTGAGCTCTACGAACACCGGGGAGCTGTTTTTT. The full variable domain, rest sourced from reference TRBV15 and TRBJ2-2, is DAMVIQNPRYQVTQFGKPVTLSCSQTLNHNVMYWYQQKSSQAPKLLFHYYDKDFNNEADTPDNFQSRRPNTSFCFLDIRSPGLGDTAMYLCATSRDSPLSSTNTGELFFGEGSRLTVL.

This chain connects TRBV6-6 to TRBJ2-1; 8 nucleotides line up with TRBD1. The trim removed 2 bases at V and 15 bases at J, leaving 6 bases unmatched. This CDR3 comprises 12 residues. Germline V gene data show CDR1 as MNHNY and CDR2 as SVGAGI (reference sequence). CDR3: CASSYTDRAVFF. The CDR3 DNA follows: TGTGCCAGCAGTTACACGGACAGGGCAGTGTTCTTC.

This sequence joins TRBV28 and TRBJ2-4, with D uncertain. The CDR3 extends over 15 amino acids. Germline V gene lookup returns CDR1 MDHEN and CDR2 SYDVKM. V lost 4 bases and J lost 0, with 10 bases in between. Here the CDR3 DNA reads TGTGCCAGCAGTTCAGCAGTACTAGCCAAAAACATTCAGTACTTC. Amino acids: CASSSAVLAKNIQYF.

V usage is TRBV19 and J usage is TRBJ2-5; D possibly corresponds to TRBD2 (5 bases). This CDR3 region has 15 residues. The germline V gene encodes CDR1 LNHDA and CDR2 SQIVND (reference sequence). Deletions cut 3 bases from V and 4 bases from J, with 15 bases between. For the CDR3, the DNA is TGTGCCAGTAGTATGGGTCGAGGGCCCCCAGAGACCCAGTACTTC. It is translated as CASSMGRGPPETQYF.

Concerning this clone: Other DNA sequences of this sample code for an identical CDR3. V usage is TRBV10-1 and J usage is TRBJ1-5; D not resolved. Germline CDR1 and CDR2: WNHNN and SYGVQD (reference sequence). With 2 bases removed from V and 0 bases from J, the gap between germline ends came to 2 bases. The CDR3 is 13 residues long. CDR3 DNA: TGCGCCAGCAGTGAGACTAGCAATCAGCCCCAGCATTTT. It codes for CASSETSNQPQHF.

The chain uses TRBV28 and TRBJ2-7; D uncertain. Trimming shortened V by 7 bases and J by 2 bases, and 15 bases separated the two germline ends. The CDR3 loop spans 14 amino acids. Germline V CDR1 and CDR2: MDHEN, SYDVKM. The CDR3 loop reads CASIRMGSTYEQYF. The DNA of the CDR3 is TGTGCCAGCATTAGAATGGGCAGTACCTACGAGCAGTACTTC. Variable domain in full (rest from reference TRBV28 and TRBJ2-7): DVKVTQSSRYLVKRTGEKVFLECVQDMDHENMFWYRQDPGLGLRLIYFSYDVKMKEKGDIPEGYSVSREKKERFSLILESASTNQTSMYLCASIRMGSTYEQYFGPGTRLTVT.